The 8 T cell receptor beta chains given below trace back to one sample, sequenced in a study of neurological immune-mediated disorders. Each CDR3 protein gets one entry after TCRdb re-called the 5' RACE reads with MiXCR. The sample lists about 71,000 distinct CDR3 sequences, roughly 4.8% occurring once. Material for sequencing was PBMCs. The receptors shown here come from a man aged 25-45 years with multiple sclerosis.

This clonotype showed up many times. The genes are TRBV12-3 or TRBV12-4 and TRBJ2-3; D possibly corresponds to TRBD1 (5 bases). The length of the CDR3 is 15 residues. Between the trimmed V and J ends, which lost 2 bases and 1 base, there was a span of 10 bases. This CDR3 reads CASSLLGQRTDTQYF. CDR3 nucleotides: TGTGCCAGCAGTTTATTGGGGCAGCGCACAGATACGCAGTATTTT.

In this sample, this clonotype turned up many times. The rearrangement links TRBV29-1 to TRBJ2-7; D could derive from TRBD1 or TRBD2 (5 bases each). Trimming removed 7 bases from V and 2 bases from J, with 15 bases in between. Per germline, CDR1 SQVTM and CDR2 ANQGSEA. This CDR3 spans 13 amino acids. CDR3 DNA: TGCAGCGGAACCGGGGCCGGCACCTACGAGCAGTACTTC. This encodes CSGTGAGTYEQYF.

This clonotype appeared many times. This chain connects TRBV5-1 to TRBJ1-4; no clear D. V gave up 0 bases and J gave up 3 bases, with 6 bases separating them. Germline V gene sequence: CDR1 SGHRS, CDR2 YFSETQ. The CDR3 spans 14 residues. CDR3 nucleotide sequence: TGCGCCAGCAGCTTGGCGGGAGCTAATGAAAAACTGTTTTTT. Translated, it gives CASSLAGANEKLFF.

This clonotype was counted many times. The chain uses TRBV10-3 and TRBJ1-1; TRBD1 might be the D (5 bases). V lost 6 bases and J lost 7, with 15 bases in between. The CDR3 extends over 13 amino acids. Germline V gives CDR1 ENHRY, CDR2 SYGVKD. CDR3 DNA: TGTGCCATCAGAGGACGGGACGGAAATGAAGCTTTCTTT. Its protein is CAIRGRDGNEAFF.

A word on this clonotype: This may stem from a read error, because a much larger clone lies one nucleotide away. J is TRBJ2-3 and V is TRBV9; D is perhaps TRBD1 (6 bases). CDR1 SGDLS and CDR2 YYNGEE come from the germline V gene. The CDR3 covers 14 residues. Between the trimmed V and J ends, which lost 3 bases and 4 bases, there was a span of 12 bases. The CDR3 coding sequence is TGTGCCAGCAGCGCCCCAGGGGCGGCAGATACGCAGTATTTT. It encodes CASSAPGAADTQYF.

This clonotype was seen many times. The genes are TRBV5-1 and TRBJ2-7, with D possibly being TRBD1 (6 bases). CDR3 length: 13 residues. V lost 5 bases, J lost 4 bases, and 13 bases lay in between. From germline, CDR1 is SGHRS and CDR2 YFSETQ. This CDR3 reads CASRPSQGYEQYF. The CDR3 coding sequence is TGCGCCAGCAGACCCTCACAGGGATACGAGCAGTACTTC.

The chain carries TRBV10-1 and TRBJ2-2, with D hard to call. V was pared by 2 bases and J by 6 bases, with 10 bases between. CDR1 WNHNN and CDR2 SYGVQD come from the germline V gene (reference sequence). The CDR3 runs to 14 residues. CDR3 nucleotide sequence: TGCGCCAGCAGTGAGGGTGTATCCTCCGGGGAGCTGTTTTTT. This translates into CASSEGVSSGELFF.

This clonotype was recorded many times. The CDR3 coding sequence is TGTGCCATCAGTGAGCCGTCCTCAAGAGGGGGCGTTAAAGGCTACACCTTC. Translating gives CAISEPSSRGGVKGYTF. The V and J genes are TRBV10-3 and TRBJ1-2; TRBD1 aligns across 7 bases. V trimming: 2 bases; J trimming: 8 bases; junction bases outside the gene matches: 17. The CDR3 covers 17 residues. CDR1 and CDR2 from the germline V gene are ENHRY and SYGVKD.